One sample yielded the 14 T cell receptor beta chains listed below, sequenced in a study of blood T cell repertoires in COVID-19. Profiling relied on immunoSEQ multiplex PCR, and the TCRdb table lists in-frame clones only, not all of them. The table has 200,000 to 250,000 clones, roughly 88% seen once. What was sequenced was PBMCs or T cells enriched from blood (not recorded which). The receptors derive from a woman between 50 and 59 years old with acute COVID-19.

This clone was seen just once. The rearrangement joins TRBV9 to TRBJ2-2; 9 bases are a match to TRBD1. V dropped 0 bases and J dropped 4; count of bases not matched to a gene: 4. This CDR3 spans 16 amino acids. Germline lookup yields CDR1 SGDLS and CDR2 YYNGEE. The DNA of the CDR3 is TGTGCCAGCAGCGTAGGGACAGGGGCGGGCACCGGGGAGCTGTTTTTT. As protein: CASSVGTGAGTGELFF.

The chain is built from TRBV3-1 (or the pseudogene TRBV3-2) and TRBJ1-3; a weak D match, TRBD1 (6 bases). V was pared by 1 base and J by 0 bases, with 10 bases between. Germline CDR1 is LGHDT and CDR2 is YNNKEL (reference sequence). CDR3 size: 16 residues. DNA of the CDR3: TGTGCCAGCAGCCAAGCGGACAGATACTCTGGAAACACCATATATTTT. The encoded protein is CASSQADRYSGNTIYF.

The CDR3 loop reads CASSSPTSVTYNEQFF. CDR3 sequence (DNA): TGTGCCAGCAGCTCCCCTACTAGCGTGACCTACAATGAGCAGTTCTTC. This chain uses TRBV5-6 with TRBJ2-1; 7 bases match TRBD2. Trimming cost V 3 bases and J 2 bases; bases outside gene matches: 8. From germline, CDR1 is SGHDT and CDR2 YYEEEE. The CDR3 contains 16 residues.

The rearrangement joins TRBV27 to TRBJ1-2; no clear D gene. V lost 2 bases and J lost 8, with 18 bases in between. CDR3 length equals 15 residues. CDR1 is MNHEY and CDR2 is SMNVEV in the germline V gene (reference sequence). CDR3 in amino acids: CASSLIREERGGYTF. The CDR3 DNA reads TGTGCCAGCAGTTTAATACGTGAAGAGCGAGGCGGCTACACCTTC.

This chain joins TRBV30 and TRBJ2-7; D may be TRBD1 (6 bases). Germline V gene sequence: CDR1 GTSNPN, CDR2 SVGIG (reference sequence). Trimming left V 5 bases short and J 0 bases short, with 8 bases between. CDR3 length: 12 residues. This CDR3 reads CAWGGSSYEQYF. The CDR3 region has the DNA TGTGCCTGGGGGGGCTCCTCCTACGAGCAGTACTTC.

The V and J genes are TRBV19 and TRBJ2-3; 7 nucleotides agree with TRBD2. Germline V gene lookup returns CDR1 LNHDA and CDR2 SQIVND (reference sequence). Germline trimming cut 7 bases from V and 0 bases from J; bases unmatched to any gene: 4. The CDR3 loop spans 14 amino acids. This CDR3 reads CASTSGASTDTQYF. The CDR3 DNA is TGTGCCAGTACCAGCGGGGCTAGCACAGATACGCAGTATTTT. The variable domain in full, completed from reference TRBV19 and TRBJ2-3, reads DGGITQSPKYLFRKEGQNVTLSCEQNLNHDAMYWYRQDPGQGLRLIYYSQIVNDFQKGDIAEGYSVSREKKESFPLTVTSAQKNPTAFYLCASTSGASTDTQYFGPGTRLTVL.

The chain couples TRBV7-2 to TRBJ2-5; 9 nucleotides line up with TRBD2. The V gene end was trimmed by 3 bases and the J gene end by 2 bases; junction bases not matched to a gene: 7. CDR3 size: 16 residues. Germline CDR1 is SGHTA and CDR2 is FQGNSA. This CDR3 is CASSFRASGTQETQYF. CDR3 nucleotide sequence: TGTGCCAGCAGCTTTAGGGCTAGCGGGACACAAGAGACCCAGTACTTC.

CDR3 region: CASRVSGTDTQYF. Written as DNA, the CDR3 is TGTGCCAGCAGAGTCTCGGGAACAGATACGCAGTATTTT. This sequence joins TRBV27 and TRBJ2-3, with a tentative D call TRBD2 (5 bases). The CDR3 is made up of 13 amino acids. V was cut by 6 bases and J by 3 bases, with 10 bases left in between. The germline V gene has CDR1 MNHEY and CDR2 SMNVEV (reference sequence).

CDR3 DNA: TGTGCCAGCTCACCAAGGCAGGCGGGGGAAAAACTGTTTTTT. This gives the protein CASSPRQAGEKLFF. V is TRBV18 and J is TRBJ1-4; D is ambiguous. Trimming removed 2 bases at V and 8 bases at J, with 12 bases between. CDR1 and CDR2 (germline): KGHSH, LQKENI. This CDR3 has 14 residues.

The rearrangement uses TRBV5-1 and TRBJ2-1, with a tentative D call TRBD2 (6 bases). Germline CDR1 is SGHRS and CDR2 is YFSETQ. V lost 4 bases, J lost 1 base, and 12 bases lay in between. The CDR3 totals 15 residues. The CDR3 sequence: CASSTLTSSYNEQFF. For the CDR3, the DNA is TGCGCCAGCAGCACCCTGACTAGTTCCTACAATGAGCAGTTCTTC.

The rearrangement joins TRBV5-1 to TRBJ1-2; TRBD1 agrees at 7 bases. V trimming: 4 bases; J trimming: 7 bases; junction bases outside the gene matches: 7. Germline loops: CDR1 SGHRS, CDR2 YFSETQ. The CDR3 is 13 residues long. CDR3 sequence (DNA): TGCGCCAGCAGCGATTCAGGGGGTCGTGGCTACACCTTC. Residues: CASSDSGGRGYTF.

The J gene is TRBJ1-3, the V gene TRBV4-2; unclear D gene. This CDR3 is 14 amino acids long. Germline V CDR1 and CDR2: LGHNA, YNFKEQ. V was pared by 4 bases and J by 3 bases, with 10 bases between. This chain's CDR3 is CASSPPGDGNTIYF. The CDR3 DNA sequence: TGTGCCAGCAGCCCCCCCGGGGATGGAAACACCATATATTTT.

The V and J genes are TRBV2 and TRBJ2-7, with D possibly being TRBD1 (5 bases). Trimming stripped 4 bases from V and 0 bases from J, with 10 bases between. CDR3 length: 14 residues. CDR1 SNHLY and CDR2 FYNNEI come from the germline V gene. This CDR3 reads CASSVRTRSYEQYF. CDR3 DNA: TGTGCCAGCAGTGTGAGGACACGCTCCTACGAGCAGTACTTC.

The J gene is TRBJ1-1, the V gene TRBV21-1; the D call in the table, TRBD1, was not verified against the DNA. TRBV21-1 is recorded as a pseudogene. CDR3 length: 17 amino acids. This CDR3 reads CASSKKIDRGQHTEAFF. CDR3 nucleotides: TGTGCCAGCAGCAAAAAAATAGACAGGGGGCAGCACACTGAAGCTTTCTTT.